One sample yielded the 2 T cell receptor beta chains listed below, sequenced in a study of cytomegalovirus exposure and HLA in healthy donors. This PCR relied on a set of 60 Vbeta primers and 13 Jbeta primers. The table came from immunoSEQ multiplex PCR; TCRdb's copy has only in-frame clones and leaves some out. Seen here are about 55,000 clones, approximately 80% observed once, and the top ten hold approximately 2.3%. The specimen was PBMCs. These receptors were obtained from a female donor in good health and CMV-seronegative.

V usage is TRBV5-3 and J usage is TRBJ2-7; D call uncertain. TRBV5-3 is an open reading frame whose function is uncertain. The V gene lost 4 bases and the J gene lost 2 bases, with 10 bases spanning the gap. This CDR3 is built from 13 residues. The CDR3 loop is CARSPRFPYEQYF. For the CDR3, the DNA is TGTGCCAGAAGCCCCAGGTTCCCCTACGAGCAGTACTTC.

V gene TRBV7-6 combines with J gene TRBJ1-2; 7 positions match TRBD1. The CDR3 consists of 13 residues. V dropped 5 bases and J dropped 5; count of bases not matched to a gene: 5. Germline lookup yields CDR1 SGHVS and CDR2 FNYEAQ. The CDR3 spells CASSAGQLYGYTF. The CDR3 coding sequence is TGTGCCAGCAGCGCGGGACAGCTGTATGGCTACACCTTC.